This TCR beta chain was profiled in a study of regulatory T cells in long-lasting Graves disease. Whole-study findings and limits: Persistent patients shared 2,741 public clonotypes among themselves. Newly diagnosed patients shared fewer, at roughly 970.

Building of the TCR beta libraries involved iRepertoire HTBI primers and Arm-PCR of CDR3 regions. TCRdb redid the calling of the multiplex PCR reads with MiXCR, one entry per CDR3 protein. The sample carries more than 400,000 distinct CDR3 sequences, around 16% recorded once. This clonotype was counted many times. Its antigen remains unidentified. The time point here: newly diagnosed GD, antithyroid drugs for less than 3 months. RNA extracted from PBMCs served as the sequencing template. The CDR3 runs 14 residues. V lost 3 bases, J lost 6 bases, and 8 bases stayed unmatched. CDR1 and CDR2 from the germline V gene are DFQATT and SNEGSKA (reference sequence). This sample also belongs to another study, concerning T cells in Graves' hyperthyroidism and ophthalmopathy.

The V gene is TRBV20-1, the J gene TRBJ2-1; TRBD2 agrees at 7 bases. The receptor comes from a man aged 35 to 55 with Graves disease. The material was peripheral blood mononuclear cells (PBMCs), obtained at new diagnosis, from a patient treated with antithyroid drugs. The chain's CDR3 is CSASRAGVRNEQFF. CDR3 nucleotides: TGCAGTGCTAGTCGGGCGGGAGTTCGCAATGAGCAGTTCTTC.